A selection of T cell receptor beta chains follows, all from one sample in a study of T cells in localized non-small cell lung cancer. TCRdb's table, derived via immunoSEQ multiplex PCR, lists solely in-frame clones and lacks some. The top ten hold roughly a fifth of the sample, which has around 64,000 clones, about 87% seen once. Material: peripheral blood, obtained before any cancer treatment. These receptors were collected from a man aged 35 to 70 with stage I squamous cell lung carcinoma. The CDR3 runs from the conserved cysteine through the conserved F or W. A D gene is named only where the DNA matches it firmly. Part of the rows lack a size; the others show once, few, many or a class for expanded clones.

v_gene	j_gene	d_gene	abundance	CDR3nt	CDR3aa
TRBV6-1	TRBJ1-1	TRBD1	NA	TGTGCCAGCAGTGACCCTGGGTTACAGGGGGCTGAAGCTTTCTTT	CASSDPGLQGAEAFF
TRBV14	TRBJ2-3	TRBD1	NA	TGTGCCAGCAGCCTATACAGGGGGCTTGCGCAGTATTTT	CASSLYRGLAQYF
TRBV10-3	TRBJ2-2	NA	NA	TGTGCCATATCCCCACGGGGCTTGGACACCGGGGAGCTGTTTTTT	CAISPRGLDTGELFF
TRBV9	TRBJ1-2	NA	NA	TGTGCCAGCAGCTTTGGGGAAGGCTACACCTTC	CASSFGEGYTF
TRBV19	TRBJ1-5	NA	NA	TGTGCCAGCGCCTGGGCGGGGGTGCGCAATCAGCCCCAGCATTTT	CASAWAGVRNQPQHF
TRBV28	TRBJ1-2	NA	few	TGTGCCAGCAGTTTATCTCGTGCAGAGAATGGCTACACCTTC	CASSLSRAENGYTF
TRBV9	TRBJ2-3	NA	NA	TGTGCCAGCAGCTCGCGATATACGCAGTATTTT	CASSSRYTQYF
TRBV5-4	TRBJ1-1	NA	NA	TGTGCCAGCAGCTTGGGAGTGGGCCCTGAAGCTTTCTTT	CASSLGVGPEAFF
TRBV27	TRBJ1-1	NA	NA	TGTGCCAGCAGTCTCAGACACGGAGAAGCTTTCTTT	CASSLRHGEAFF
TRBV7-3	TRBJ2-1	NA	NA	TGTGCCAGCAGCGACCCACTAGTCACGCCCGCCAATGAGCAGTTCTTC	CASSDPLVTPANEQFF
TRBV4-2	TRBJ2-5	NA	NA	TGTGCCAGCAGCCAAGTTGAGGGGATTTCAGAGACCCAGTACTTC	CASSQVEGISETQYF
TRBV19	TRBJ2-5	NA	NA	TGTGCCAGTAGACGGGAGCCTCAAGAGACCCAGTACTTC	CASRREPQETQYF
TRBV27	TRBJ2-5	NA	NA	TGTGCCAGCAGTTTATGGCAGAACGAAGAGACCCAGTACTTC	CASSLWQNEETQYF
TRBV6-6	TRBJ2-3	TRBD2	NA	TGTGCCAGCAGTCCCCGGACTAGCGCTAGGGCAGATACGCAGTATTTT	CASSPRTSARADTQYF
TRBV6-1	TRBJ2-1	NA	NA	TGTGCCAGCAGTGAAGGACCTAGCTCCTACAATGAGCAGTTCTTC	CASSEGPSSYNEQFF
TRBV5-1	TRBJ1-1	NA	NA	TGCGCCAGCAGCTTGTTGGTAGGGGAAGGCGCTGAAGCTTTCTTT	CASSLLVGEGAEAFF
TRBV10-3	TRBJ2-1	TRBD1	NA	TGTGCCAGCCACCACGGGACAGGATACAATGAGCAGTTCTTC	CASHHGTGYNEQFF
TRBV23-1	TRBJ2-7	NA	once	TGCGCCAGCAGTCAATCCTGGGGGCGTAGGTCCTGGGACGAGCAGTACTTC	CASSQSWGRRSWDEQYF
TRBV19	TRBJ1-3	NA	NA	TGTGCCAGTAGTATTCGAGGAAGCAGAAGCTCTGGAAACACCATATATTTT	CASSIRGSRSSGNTIYF
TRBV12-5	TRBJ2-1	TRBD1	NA	TGTGCTAGTGGTTTCAACAGGGGTGAGCAGTTCTTC	CASGFNRGEQFF
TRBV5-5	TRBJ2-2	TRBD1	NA	TGTGCCAGCAGCGATTCGGATTGGTGGGACAGGGGAACCGGGGAGCTGTTTTTT	CASSDSDWWDRGTGELFF
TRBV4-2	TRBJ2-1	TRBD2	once	TGTGCCAGCAGCTCTCTTCCGGGACTAGCGGAAATTCGTAACAATGAGCAGTTCTTC	CASSSLPGLAEIRNNEQFF
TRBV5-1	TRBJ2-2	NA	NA	TGCGCCAGCAGCCTCGGGAACGCGAACACCGGGGAGCTGTTTTTT	CASSLGNANTGELFF
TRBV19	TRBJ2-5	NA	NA	TGTGCCAGTCGCTTGGGAGGATCAGAGACCCAGTACTTC	CASRLGGSETQYF
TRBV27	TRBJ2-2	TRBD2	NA	TGTGCCAGCAGTTTAAGGGTCGTCCCAGCGGGAGTGTTAGAAACCGGGGAGCTGTTTTTT	CASSLRVVPAGVLETGELFF
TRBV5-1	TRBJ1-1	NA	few	TGCGCCAGCAGCTTGGGTCTGGACACTGAAGCTTTCTTT	CASSLGLDTEAFF
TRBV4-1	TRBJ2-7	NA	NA	TGCGCCAGCAGCCAAGGTGGTAGCAGCTACGAGCAGTACTTC	CASSQGGSSYEQYF
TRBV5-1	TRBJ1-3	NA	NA	TGCGCCAGCAGCTTGGGATCTGGGTCTCAAGCTGGAAACACCATATATTTT	CASSLGSGSQAGNTIYF
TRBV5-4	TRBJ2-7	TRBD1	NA	TGTGCCAGCAGCTTGACCGGGACAGGGATGTACGAGCAGTACTTC	CASSLTGTGMYEQYF
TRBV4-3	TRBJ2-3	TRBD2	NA	TGCGCCAGCAGCCAAGAAAGCGGGGCCGATACGCAGTATTTT	CASSQESGADTQYF
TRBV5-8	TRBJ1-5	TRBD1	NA	TGTGCCAGCAGCCAACCACAGGGGGCTAGCAATCAGCCCCAGCATTTT	CASSQPQGASNQPQHF
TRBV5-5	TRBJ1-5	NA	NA	TGTGCCAGCACACCTCACGGCCCGGGGGGGTCCAATCAGCCCCAGCATTTT	CASTPHGPGGSNQPQHF
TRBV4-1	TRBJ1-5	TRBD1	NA	TGCGCCAGCAGCCAAGATCGACAGGGTGGGAATCAGCCCCAGCATTTT	CASSQDRQGGNQPQHF
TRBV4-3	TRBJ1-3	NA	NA	TGCGCCAGCAGCCAAGATCTAGGATATTCAGGAAACACCATATATTTT	CASSQDLGYSGNTIYF
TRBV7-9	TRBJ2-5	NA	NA	TGTGCCAGCAGCTTAGGAGGGAGCTCGGCGGAGACCCAGTACTTC	CASSLGGSSAETQYF
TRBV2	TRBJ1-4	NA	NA	TGTGCCAGCATCAGGGCAACTAATGAAAAACTGTTTTTT	CASIRATNEKLFF
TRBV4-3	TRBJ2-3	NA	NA	TGCGCCAGCAGCCCTCGTTTGGCGGGAGATACGCAGTATTTT	CASSPRLAGDTQYF
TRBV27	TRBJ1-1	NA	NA	TGTGCCAGCAGTTCCAAGCTGGATAACACTGAAGCTTTCTTT	CASSSKLDNTEAFF
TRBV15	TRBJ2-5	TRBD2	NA	TGTGCCACCAGCAGAGATTTGGGACTAGCGGGAGGGGAGACCCAGTACTTC	CATSRDLGLAGGETQYF
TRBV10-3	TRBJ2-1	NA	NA	TGTGCCATGCTCCGCCCGGGATCCACCAGAAGGGGGGTCTACAATGAGCAGTTCTTC	CAMLRPGSTRRGVYNEQFF
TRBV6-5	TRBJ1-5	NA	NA	TGTGCCAGCAGTTATTCCCCCAGAAGCAATCAGCCCCAGCATTTT	CASSYSPRSNQPQHF
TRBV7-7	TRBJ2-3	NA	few	TGTGCTAGCAGCCCAGAGCTGGCCCGCTTTGGGCATACGCAGTATTTT	CASSPELARFGHTQYF
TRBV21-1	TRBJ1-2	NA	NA	TGTGCCAGCAGCAGCAAAGGGGAGGTTAGCTATGGCTACACCTTC	CASSSKGEVSYGYTF
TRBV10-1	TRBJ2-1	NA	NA	TGCGCCAGCAGGGGCAGGGACAATGAGCAGTTCTTC	CASRGRDNEQFF
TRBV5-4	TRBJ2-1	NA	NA	TGTGCCAGCAGCTTATCGATGAGGAGCTCCTACAATGAGCAGTTCTTC	CASSLSMRSSYNEQFF
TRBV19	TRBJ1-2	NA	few	TGTGCCACCCGAAATTCTATATATGGCTACACCTTC	CATRNSIYGYTF